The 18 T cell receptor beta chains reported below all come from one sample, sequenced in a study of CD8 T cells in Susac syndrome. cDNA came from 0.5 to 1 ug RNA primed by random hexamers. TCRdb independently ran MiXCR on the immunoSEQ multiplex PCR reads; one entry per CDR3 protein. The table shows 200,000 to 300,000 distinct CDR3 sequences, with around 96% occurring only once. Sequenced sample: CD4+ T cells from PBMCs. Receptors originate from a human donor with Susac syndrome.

CDR3: CASSLEEGLGYEQYF. CDR3 sequence (DNA): TGTGCCAGCAGCTTGGAAGAGGGTCTCGGGTACGAGCAGTACTTC. The chain couples TRBV5-4 to TRBJ2-7, with D tentatively TRBD2 (5 bases). This CDR3 has 15 amino acids. V was cut by 0 bases and J by 4 bases, with 14 bases left in between. Germline CDR1 and CDR2: SGHNT and YYREEE (reference sequence). The complete variable domain, with remaining parts taken from reference TRBV5-4 and TRBJ2-7, reads ETGVTQSPTHLIKTRGQQVTLRCSSQSGHNTVSWYQQALGQGPQFIFQYYREEENGRGNFPPRFSGLQFPNYSSELNVNALELDDSALYLCASSLEEGLGYEQYFGPGTRLTVT.

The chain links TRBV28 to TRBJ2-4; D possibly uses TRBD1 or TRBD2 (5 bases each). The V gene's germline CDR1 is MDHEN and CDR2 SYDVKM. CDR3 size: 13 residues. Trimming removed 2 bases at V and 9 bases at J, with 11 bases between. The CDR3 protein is CASSLGRDGIQYF. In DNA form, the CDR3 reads TGTGCCAGCAGTTTAGGCAGGGACGGCATTCAGTACTTC.

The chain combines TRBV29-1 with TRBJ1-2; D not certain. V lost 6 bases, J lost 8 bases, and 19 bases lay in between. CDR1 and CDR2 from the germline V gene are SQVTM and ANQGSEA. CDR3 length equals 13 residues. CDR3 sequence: CSVPEEAPRGYTF. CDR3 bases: TGCAGCGTCCCCGAAGAGGCCCCAAGGGGCTACACCTTC.

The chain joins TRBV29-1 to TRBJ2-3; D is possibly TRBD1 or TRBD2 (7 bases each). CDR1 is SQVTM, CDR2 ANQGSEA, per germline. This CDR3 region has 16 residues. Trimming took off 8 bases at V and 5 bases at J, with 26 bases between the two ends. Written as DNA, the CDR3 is TGCAGCTATACCCCGGGGAGCGGGACAGTGCAAGATACGCAGTATTTT. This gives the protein CSYTPGSGTVQDTQYF.

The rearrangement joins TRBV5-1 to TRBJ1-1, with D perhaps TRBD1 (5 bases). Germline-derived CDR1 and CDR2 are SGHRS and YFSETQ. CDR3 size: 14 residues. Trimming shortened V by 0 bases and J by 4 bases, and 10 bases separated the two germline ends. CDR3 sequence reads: CASSLETASTEAFF. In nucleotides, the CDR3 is TGCGCCAGCAGCTTGGAGACAGCTAGCACTGAAGCTTTCTTT.

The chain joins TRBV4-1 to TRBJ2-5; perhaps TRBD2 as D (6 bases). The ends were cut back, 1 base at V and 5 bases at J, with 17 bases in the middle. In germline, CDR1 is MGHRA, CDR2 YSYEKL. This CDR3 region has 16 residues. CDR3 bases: TGCGCCAGCAGCCAAGGCCCCGCGGGGAGAGGCGAGACCCAGTACTTC. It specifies CASSQGPAGRGETQYF.

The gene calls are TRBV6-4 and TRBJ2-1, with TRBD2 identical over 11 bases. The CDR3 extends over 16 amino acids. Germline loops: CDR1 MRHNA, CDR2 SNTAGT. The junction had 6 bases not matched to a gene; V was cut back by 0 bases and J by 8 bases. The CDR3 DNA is TGTGCCAGCAGTGACTCAGGGCTAGCGGGAGGAGATGAGCAGTTCTTC. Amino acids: CASSDSGLAGGDEQFF.

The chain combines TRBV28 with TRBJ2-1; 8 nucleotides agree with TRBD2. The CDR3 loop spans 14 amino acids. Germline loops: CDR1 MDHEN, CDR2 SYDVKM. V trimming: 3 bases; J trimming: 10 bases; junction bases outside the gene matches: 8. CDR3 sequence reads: CASSFWGLGREQFF. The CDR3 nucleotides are TGTGCCAGCAGTTTCTGGGGACTAGGGCGAGAGCAGTTCTTC.

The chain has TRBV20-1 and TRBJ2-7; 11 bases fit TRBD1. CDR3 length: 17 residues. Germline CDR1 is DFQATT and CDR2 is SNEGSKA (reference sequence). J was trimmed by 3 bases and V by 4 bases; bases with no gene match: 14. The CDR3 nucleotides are TGCAGTGCTACGTTTACCGGGACAGGGGGAAGCGGCTACGAGCAGTACTTC. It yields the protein CSATFTGTGGSGYEQYF.

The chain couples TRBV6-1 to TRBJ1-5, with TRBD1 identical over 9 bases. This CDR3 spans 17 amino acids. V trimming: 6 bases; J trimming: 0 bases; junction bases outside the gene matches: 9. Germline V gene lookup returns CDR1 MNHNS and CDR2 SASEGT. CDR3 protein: CASRMDRGKYSNQPQHF. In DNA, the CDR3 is TGTGCCAGCAGGATGGACAGGGGAAAATATAGCAATCAGCCCCAGCATTTT.

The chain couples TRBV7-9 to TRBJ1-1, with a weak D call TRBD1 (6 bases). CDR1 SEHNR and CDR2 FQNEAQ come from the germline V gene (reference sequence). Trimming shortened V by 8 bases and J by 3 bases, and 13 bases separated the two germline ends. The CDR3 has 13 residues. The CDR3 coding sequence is TGTGCCAGCTCCCTAGGGGGGGACACTGAAGCTTTCTTT. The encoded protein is CASSLGGDTEAFF.

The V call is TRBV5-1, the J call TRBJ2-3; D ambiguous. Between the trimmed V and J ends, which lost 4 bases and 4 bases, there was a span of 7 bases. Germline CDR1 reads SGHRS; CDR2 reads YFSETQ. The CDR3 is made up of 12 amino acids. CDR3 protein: CASSTDADTQYF. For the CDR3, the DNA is TGCGCCAGCAGCACCGATGCAGATACGCAGTATTTT. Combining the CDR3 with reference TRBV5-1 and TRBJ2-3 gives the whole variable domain KAGVTQTPRYLIKTRGQQVTLSCSPISGHRSVSWYQQTPGQGLQFLFEYFSETQRNKGNFPGRFSGRQFSNSRSEMNVSTLELGDSALYLCASSTDADTQYFGPGTRLTVL.

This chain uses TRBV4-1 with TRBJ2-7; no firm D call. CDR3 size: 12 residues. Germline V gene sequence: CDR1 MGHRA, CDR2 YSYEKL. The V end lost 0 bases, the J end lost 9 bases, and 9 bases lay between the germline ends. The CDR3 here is CASSQDRPGQYF. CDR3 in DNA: TGCGCCAGCAGCCAAGATCGTCCTGGGCAGTACTTC.

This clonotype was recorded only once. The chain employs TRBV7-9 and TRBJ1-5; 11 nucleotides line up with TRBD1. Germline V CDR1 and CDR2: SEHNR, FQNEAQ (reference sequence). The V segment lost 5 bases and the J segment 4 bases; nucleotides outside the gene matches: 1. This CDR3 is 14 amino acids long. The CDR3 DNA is TGTGCCAGCAGCCGGGACAGGGGGAATCAGCCCCAGCATTTT. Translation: CASSRDRGNQPQHF.

The CDR3 DNA reads as TGTGCCAGCAGCCAAGTCGGACGTCAAAGCGAGCAGTACTTC. Its translation: CASSQVGRQSEQYF. The chain uses TRBV14 and TRBJ2-7; D not resolved. V was pared by 1 base and J by 6 bases, with 13 bases between. Germline loops: CDR1 SGHDN, CDR2 FVKESK. This CDR3 is built from 14 residues.

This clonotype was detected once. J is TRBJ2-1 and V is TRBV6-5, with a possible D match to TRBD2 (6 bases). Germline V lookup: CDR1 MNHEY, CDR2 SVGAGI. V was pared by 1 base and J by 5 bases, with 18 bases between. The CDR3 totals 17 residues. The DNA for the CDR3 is TGTGCCAGCAGTTACTTGGGACTGGGCCTGTCGGACAATGAGCAGTTCTTC. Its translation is CASSYLGLGLSDNEQFF.

In DNA form, the CDR3 reads TGTGCCAGCTCACCACCGGGTCTAGCGGAGAAAGAGACCCAGTACTTC. This sequence encodes CASSPPGLAEKETQYF. This chain joins TRBV18 and TRBJ2-5, with TRBD2 identical over 7 bases. The CDR3 is 16 residues long. Germline V gene sequence: CDR1 KGHSH, CDR2 LQKENI. The trim removed 0 bases at V and 3 bases at J, leaving 7 bases unmatched.

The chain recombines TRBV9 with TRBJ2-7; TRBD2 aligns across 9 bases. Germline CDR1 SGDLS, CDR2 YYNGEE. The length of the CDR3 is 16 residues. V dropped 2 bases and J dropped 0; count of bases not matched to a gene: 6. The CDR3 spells CASSVSGRSSSYEQYF. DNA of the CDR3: TGTGCCAGCAGCGTTAGCGGGAGATCCAGCTCCTACGAGCAGTACTTC.